The 3 T cell receptor beta chains presented below share a single source sample, sequenced in a study of CD8 T cells in Susac syndrome (dated by TCRdb to about 2019). The library was made by the immunoSEQ multiplex PCR assay. RNA was extracted using the RNeasy kit, and roughly 0.45 to 1 ug of the RNA was reverse transcribed with random hexamers. TCRdb reworked the public reads: Q25 trimming with fastp, MiXCR clone assembly, productive beta chains retained. Records with the same CDR3 protein are collapsed into one entry carrying the most frequent genes and DNA. In all, the sample holds just over 300,000 distinct CDR3 sequences, and about 91% of those were seen once. The top ten clonotypes cover over 0.05% of the sample. The sequenced sample was CD4+ T cells from PBMCs. The receptors shown here come from a human donor with multiple sclerosis.

The CDR3 loop is CASSLAAGPPTDTQYF. The DNA of the CDR3 is TGCGCCAGCAGCTTGGCGGCGGGACCTCCCACAGATACGCAGTATTTT. The chain combines TRBV5-1 with TRBJ2-3; D possibly corresponds to TRBD2 (6 bases). The CDR3 consists of 16 residues. V was cut by 0 bases and J by 2 bases, with 13 bases left in between. The germline V gene has CDR1 SGHRS and CDR2 YFSETQ.

In DNA, the CDR3 is TGCAGTGCTAGACGCACGCTTAACTATGGCTACACCTTC. Translation: CSARRTLNYGYTF. The chain has TRBV20-1 and TRBJ1-2; D uncertain. V shed 2 bases and J shed 1 base, with 8 bases lying between them. The CDR3 is 13 residues long. Germline values: CDR1 DFQATT, CDR2 SNEGSKA (reference sequence).

This sequence joins TRBV6-2 or TRBV6-3 and TRBJ2-7; the D gene could be TRBD1 or TRBD2 (5 bases each). V was shortened by 6 bases and J by 1 base, with 25 bases between the two germline ends. Germline CDR1 is MNHEY and CDR2 is SVGEGT. The CDR3 is made up of 18 amino acids. The CDR3 coding sequence is TGTGCCAGCAGCCTAACCGGTGGGAGCACAGGCTTGTCCTACGAGCAGTACTTC. Its translation: CASSLTGGSTGLSYEQYF.